This TCR beta chain stems from a study of CD8 T cells in Susac syndrome. Germline V CDR1 and CDR2: LGHNA, YSLEER. CDR3 length: 17 amino acids. Trimming cost V 0 bases and J 5 bases; bases outside gene matches: 9. An input of about 0.5 to 1 ug of RNA was subjected to reverse transcription using random hexamers. A single record per CDR3 protein comes from TCRdb applying MiXCR to the immunoSEQ multiplex PCR reads. There are 210,000 or so distinct CDR3 sequences in the sample; about 95% occur only once, and over 0.15% lies in the top ten. In this sample, this clonotype turned up once. The specimen was CD4+ T cells from PBMCs. The chain uses TRBV4-3 and TRBJ2-5; 10 nucleotides line up with TRBD2. The sequence derives from a human donor with Susac syndrome. The CDR3 region has the DNA TGCGCCAGCAGCCAAGATACCCAGCGGGGGGGCCGGGAGACCCAGTACTTC. As protein: CASSQDTQRGGRETQYF.